The clone carrying this T cell receptor (beta chain) was detected a few times. Its cognate antigen is unknown. The data are from a study of cytomegalovirus exposure and HLA in healthy donors. Study findings and constraints: Rare sequences made up most TCRs, while some public TCRs were found in many donors. A few CMV-associated chains were confirmed in vitro to be specific for CMV antigens. Per published reports, the classifier diagnosed cytomegalovirus status with high specificity and sensitivity.

Primers: 60 Vbeta forward and 13 Jbeta reverse. Sequencing used immunoSEQ multiplex PCR; TCRdb keeps in-frame clones, though not all of them. The sample includes around 170,000 clones, about four fifths seen only once; the top ten take about 1.6%. This CDR3 comprises 18 residues. This receptor was obtained from a man aged 40-55 years in good health and CMV-seronegative. Sequenced material: PBMCs. The chain links TRBV21-1 to TRBJ2-7; the table's D call of TRBD1 was not tested on the DNA. TRBV21-1 is a documented pseudogene. Written as DNA, the CDR3 is TGTGCCAGCAGCACTCACCAACCGGGACAGGGGAGCTCCTACGAGCAGTACTTC. It is translated as CASSTHQPGQGSSYEQYF.